This T cell receptor (beta chain) is drawn from a study of shared clonotypes between healthy human individuals. On the study more broadly: CD4 naive and memory got three plates each, CD8 naive two, CD8 memory one.

The assay was run at deep level. Tens of thousands of T cell genomes (around 0.2 ug DNA) went into each sorted-subset replicate. TCRdb's table, derived via immunoSEQ multiplex PCR, lists solely in-frame clones and lacks some. Among millions of clones listed, about 92% were seen once. The naive CD8 fraction comprised CD45RO-negative cells positively selected for CCR7 and excluded terminally differentiated effector memory CD45RA+ cells. Whole-study results and caveats: Between a few donors, naive CD4 clonotypes were shared at a level of approximately 5%.

CDR3 size: 12 residues. V gave up 0 bases and J gave up 5 bases, with 3 bases separating them. Germline CDR1 SGDLS, CDR2 YYNGEE. This clone was counted only a few times. The antigen remains unidentified. The same CDR3 arises from other DNA sequences in this sample as well. The chain joins TRBV9 to TRBJ2-1; no firm D call. The TCR was taken from a man younger than 35 in good health. Some clones in this sample may be carry-over from other donors' samples. What was sequenced was naive CD8+ T cells from PBMCs. CDR3 amino acids: CASSVVHNEQFF. The CDR3 bases are TGTGCCAGCAGCGTAGTACACAATGAGCAGTTCTTC.